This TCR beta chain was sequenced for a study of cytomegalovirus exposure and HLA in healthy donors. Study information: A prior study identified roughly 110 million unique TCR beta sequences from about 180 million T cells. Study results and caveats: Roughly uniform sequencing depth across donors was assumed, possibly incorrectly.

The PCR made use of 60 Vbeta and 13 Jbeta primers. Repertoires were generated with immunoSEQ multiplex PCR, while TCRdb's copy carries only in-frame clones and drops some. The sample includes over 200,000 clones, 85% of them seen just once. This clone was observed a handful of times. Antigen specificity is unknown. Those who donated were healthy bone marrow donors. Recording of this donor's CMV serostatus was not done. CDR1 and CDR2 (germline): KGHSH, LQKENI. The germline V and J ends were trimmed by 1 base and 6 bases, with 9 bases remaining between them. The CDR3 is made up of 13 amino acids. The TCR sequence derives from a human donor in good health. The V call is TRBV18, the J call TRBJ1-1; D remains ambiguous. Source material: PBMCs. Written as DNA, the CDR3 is TGTGCCAGCTCACCACAGAGGGCTGCTGAAGCTTTCTTT. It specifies CASSPQRAAEAFF.